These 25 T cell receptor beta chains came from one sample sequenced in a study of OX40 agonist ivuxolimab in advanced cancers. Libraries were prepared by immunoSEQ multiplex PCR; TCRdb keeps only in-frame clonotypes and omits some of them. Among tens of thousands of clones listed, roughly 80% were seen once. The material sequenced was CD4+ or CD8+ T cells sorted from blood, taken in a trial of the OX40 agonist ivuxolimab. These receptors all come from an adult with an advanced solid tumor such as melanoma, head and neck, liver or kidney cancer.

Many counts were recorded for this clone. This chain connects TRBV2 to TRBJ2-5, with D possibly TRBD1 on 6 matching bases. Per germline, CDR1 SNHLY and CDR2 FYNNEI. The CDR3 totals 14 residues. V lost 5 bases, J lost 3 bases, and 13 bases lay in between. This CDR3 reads CASSYGQLEETQYF. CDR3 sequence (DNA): TGTGCCAGCAGTTATGGACAGTTAGAAGAGACCCAGTACTTC.

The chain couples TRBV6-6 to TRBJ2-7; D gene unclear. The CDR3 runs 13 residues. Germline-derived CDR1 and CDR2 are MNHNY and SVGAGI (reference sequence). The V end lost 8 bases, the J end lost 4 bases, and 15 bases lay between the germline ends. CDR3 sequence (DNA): TGTGCCAGCGCGTGGAATTTAGGTTACGAGCAGTACTTC. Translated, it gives CASAWNLGYEQYF.

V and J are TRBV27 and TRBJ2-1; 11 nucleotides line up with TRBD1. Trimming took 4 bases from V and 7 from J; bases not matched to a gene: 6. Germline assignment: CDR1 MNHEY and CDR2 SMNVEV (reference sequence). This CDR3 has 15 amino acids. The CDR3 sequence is CASSSPGQGVNEQFF. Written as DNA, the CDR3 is TGTGCCAGCAGTTCTCCGGGACAGGGGGTGAATGAGCAGTTCTTC.

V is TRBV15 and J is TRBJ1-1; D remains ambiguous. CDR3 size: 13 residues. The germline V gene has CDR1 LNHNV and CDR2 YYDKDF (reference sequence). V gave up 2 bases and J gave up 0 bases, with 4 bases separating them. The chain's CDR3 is CATSRSMNTEAFF. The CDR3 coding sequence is TGTGCCACCAGCAGATCCATGAACACTGAAGCTTTCTTT.

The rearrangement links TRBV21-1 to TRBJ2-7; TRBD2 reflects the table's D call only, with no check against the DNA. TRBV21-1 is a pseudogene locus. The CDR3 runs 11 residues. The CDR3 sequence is CARKFGGEQYF. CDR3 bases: TGTGCCAGGAAGTTCGGGGGCGAGCAGTACTTC.

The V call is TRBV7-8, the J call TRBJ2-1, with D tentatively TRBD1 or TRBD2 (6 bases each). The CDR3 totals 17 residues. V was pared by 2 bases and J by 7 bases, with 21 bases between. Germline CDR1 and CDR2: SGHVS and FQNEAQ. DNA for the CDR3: TGTGCCAGCAGCTTAAATGGCGGGACACAACCAGGGAATGAGCAGTTCTTC. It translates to CASSLNGGTQPGNEQFF.

Written as DNA, the CDR3 is TGTGCCAGCAGCCTCCGTTCCGGGTCCGGGGAGCTGTTTTTT. This sequence encodes CASSLRSGSGELFF. The chain carries TRBV2 and TRBJ2-2; D gene ambiguous. Looked up from germline, CDR1 is SNHLY and CDR2 is FYNNEI. This CDR3 has 14 residues. V shed 6 bases and J shed 6 bases, with 14 bases lying between them. The entire variable domain, with the rest obtained from reference TRBV2 and TRBJ2-2, is as follows: EPEVTQTPSHQVTQMGQEVILRCVPISNHLYFYWYRQILGQKVEFLVSFYNNEISEKSEIFDDQFSVERPDGSNFTLKIRSTKLEDSAMYFCASSLRSGSGELFFGEGSRLTVL.

This CDR3 is CASSLAGDRATGELFF. DNA for the CDR3: TGCGCCAGCAGCTTAGCGGGAGACCGTGCCACCGGGGAGCTGTTTTTT. The chain couples TRBV4-3 to TRBJ2-2; 9 bases agree with TRBD2. Trimming at V came to 5 bases and at J to 4 bases, leaving 8 bases not matched to a gene. The germline V gene encodes CDR1 LGHNA and CDR2 YSLEER. This CDR3 contains 16 residues.

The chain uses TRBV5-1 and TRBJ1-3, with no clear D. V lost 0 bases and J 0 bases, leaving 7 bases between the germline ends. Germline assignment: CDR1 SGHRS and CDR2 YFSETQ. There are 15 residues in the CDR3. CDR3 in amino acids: CASSLGSSSGNTIYF. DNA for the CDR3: TGCGCCAGCAGCTTGGGTAGTAGCTCTGGAAACACCATATATTTT.

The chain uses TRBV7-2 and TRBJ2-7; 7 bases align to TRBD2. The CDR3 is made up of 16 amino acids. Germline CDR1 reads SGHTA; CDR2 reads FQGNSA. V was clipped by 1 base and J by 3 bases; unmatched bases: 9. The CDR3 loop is CASSLGGGSSRYEQYF. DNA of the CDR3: TGTGCCAGCAGCTTAGGGGGCGGGAGCTCACGCTACGAGCAGTACTTC.

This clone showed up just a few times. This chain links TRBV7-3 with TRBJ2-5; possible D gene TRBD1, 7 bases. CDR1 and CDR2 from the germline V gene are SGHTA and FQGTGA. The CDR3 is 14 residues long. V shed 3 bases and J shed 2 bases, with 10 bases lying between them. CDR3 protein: CASSFQGGQETQYF. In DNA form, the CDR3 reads TGTGCCAGCAGCTTTCAGGGGGGACAAGAGACCCAGTACTTC.

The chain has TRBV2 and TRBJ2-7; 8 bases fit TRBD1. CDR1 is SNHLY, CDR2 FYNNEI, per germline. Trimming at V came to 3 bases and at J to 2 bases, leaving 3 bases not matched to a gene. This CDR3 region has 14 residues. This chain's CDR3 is CASSEMGQAYEQYF. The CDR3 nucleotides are TGTGCCAGCAGTGAGATGGGACAGGCCTACGAGCAGTACTTC.

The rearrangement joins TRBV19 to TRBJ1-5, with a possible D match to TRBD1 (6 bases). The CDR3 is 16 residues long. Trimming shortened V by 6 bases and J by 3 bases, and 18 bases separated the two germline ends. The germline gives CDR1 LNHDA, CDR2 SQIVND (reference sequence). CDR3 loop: CASSLGGFTDNQPQHF. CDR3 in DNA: TGTGCCAGTAGCCTAGGGGGGTTTACCGACAATCAGCCCCAGCATTTT.

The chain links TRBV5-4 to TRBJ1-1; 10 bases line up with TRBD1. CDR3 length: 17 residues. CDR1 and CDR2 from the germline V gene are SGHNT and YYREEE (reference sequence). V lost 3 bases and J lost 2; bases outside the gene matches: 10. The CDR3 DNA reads TGTGCCAGCAGCTCCGGCCCCGGGACAGGGGTAAACACTGAAGCTTTCTTT. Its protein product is CASSSGPGTGVNTEAFF.

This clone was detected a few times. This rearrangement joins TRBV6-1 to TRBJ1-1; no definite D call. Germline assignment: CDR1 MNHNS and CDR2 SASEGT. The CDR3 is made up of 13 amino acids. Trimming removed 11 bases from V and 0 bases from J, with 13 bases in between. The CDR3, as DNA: TGTGCCTCAACCCAGGTCCTGAACACTGAAGCTTTCTTT. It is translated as CASTQVLNTEAFF.

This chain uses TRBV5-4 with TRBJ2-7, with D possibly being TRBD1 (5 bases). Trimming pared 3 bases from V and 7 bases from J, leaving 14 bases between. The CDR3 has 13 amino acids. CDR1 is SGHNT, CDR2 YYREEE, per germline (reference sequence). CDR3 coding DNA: TGTGCCAGCAGCTGGGGTCGGTCAGGGGAGCAGTACTTC. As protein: CASSWGRSGEQYF.

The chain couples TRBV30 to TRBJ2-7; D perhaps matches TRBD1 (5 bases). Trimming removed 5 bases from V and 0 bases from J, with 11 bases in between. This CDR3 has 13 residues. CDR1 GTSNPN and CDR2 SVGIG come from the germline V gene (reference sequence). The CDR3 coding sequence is TGTGCCTGGTCCCCACAGGACTCCTACGAGCAGTACTTC. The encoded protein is CAWSPQDSYEQYF.

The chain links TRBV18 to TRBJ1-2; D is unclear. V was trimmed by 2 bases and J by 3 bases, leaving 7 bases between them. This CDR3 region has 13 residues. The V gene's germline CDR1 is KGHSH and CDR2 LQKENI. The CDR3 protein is CASSPTRDYGYTF. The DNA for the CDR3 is TGTGCCAGCTCACCAACACGGGACTATGGCTACACCTTC. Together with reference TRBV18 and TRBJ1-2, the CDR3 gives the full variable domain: NAGVMQNPRHLVRRRGQEARLRCSPMKGHSHVYWYRQLPEEGLKFMVYLQKENIIDESGMPKERFSAEFPKEGPSILRIQQVVRGDSAAYFCASSPTRDYGYTFGSGTRLTVV.

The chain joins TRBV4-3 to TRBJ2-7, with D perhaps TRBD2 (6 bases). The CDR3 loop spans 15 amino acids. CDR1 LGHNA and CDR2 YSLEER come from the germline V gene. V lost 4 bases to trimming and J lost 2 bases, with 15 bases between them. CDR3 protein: CASSPNQGGTYEQYF. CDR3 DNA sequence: TGCGCCAGCAGCCCCAACCAGGGAGGAACCTACGAGCAGTACTTC.

The CDR3 bases are TGTGCCAGCAGTCTCGCTCGGGACAGTTCAGAGACCCAGTACTTC. This encodes CASSLARDSSETQYF. This chain links TRBV6-1 with TRBJ2-5; 7 nucleotides align to TRBD1. V dropped 5 bases and J dropped 4; count of bases not matched to a gene: 10. This CDR3 has 15 residues. Germline CDR1 reads MNHNS; CDR2 reads SASEGT.

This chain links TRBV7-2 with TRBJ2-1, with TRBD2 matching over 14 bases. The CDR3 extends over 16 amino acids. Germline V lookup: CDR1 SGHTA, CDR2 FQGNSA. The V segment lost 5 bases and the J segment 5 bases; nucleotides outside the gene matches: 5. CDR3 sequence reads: CASSRLAGGPHNEQFF. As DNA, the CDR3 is TGTGCCAGCAGCCGACTAGCGGGAGGGCCCCACAATGAGCAGTTCTTC. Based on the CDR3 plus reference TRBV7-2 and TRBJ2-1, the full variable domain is GAGVSQSPSNKVTEKGKDVELRCDPISGHTALYWYRQSLGQGLEFLIYFQGNSAPDKSGLPSDRFSAERTGGSVSTLTIQRTQQEDSAVYLCASSRLAGGPHNEQFFGPGTRLTVL.

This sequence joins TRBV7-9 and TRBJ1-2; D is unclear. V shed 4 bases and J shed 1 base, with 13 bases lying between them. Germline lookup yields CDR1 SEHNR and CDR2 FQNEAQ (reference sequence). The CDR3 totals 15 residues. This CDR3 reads CASSSREILNYGYTF. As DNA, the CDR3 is TGTGCCAGCAGCTCCCGGGAGATTCTTAACTATGGCTACACCTTC.

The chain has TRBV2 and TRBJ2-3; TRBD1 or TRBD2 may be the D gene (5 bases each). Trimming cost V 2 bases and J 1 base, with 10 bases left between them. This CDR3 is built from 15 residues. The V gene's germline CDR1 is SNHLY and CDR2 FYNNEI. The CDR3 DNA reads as TGTGCCAGCAGTGAATCGCTGGGGGGCACAGATACGCAGTATTTT. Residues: CASSESLGGTDTQYF.

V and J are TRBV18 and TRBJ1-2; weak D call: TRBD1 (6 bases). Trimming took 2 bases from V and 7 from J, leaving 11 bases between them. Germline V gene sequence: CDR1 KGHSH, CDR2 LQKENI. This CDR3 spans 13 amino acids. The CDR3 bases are TGTGCCAGCTCACCAGCCGGGGGGGCTGGCTACACCTTC. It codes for CASSPAGGAGYTF. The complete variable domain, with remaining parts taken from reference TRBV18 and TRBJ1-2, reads NAGVMQNPRHLVRRRGQEARLRCSPMKGHSHVYWYRQLPEEGLKFMVYLQKENIIDESGMPKERFSAEFPKEGPSILRIQQVVRGDSAAYFCASSPAGGAGYTFGSGTRLTVV.

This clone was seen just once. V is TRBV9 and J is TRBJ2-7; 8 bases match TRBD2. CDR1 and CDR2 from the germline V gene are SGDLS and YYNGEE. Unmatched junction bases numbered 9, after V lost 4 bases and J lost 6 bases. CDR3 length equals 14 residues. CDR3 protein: CASSPTGLAGEQYF. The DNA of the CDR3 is TGTGCCAGCAGCCCCACTGGACTAGCTGGCGAGCAGTACTTC.